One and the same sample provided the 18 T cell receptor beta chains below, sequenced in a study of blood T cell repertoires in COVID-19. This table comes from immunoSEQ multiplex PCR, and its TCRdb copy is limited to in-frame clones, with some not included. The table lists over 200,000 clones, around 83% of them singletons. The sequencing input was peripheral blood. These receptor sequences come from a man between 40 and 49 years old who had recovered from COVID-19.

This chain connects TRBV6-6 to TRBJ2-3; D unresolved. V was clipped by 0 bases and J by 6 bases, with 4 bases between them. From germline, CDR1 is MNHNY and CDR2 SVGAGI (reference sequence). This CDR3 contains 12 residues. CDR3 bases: TGTGCCAGCAGTTACTCCTCGGATACGCAGTATTTT. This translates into CASSYSSDTQYF.

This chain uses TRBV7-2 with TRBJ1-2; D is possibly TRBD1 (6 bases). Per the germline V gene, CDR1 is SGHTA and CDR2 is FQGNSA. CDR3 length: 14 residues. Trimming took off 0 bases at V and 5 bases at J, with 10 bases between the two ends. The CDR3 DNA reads TGTGCCAGCAGCTTAGCGTCAGGGGAGTATGGCTACACCTTC. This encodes CASSLASGEYGYTF.

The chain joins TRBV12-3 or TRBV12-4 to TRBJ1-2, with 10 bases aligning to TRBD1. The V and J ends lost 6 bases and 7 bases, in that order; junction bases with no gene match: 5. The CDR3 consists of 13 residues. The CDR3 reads CASRGQGPSGYTF. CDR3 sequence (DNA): TGTGCCAGCAGGGGACAGGGGCCGTCTGGCTACACCTTC.

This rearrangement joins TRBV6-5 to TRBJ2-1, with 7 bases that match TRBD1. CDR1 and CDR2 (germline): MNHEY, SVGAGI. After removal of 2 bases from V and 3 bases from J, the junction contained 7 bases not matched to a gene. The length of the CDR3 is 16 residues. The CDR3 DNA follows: TGTGCCAGCAGTTACAGGGGGCGGAATCTCTACAATGAGCAGTTCTTC. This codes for CASSYRGRNLYNEQFF.

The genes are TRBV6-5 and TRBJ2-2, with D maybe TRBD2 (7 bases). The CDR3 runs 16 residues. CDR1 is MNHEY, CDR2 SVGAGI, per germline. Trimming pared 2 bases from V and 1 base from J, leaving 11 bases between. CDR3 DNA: TGTGCCAGCAGTTACGAAGGGGGGGAGAACACCGGGGAGCTGTTTTTT. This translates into CASSYEGGENTGELFF.

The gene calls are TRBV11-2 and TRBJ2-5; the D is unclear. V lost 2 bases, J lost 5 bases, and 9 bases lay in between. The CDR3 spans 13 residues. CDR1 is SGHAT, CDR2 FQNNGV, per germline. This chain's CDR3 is CASSLSVGETQYF. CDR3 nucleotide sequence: TGTGCCAGCAGCTTATCAGTTGGTGAGACCCAGTACTTC.

CDR3 sequence (DNA): TGTGCCAGCAGTGAGCAGAGCGGGGGGGCGGGAGAGCAGTACTTC. Its translation is CASSEQSGGAGEQYF. V usage is TRBV2 and J usage is TRBJ2-7; 10 nucleotides match TRBD2. CDR3 length: 15 amino acids. The trim removed 3 bases at V and 7 bases at J, leaving 9 bases unmatched. Per the germline V gene, CDR1 is SNHLY and CDR2 is FYNNEI.

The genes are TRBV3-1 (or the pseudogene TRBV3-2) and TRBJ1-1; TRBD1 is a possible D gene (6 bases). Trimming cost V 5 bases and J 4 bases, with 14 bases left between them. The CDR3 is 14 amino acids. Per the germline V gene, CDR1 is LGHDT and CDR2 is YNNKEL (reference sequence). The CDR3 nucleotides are TGTGCCAGCAGCAAAAACAGGGTTACCACTGAAGCTTTCTTT. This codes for CASSKNRVTTEAFF.

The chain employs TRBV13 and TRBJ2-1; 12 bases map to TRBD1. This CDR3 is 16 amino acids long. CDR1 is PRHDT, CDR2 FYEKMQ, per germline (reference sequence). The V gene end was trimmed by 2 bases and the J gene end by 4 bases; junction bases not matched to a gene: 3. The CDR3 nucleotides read TGTGCCAGCAGCTTATGGGACAGGGGGCAATACAATGAGCAGTTCTTC. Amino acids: CASSLWDRGQYNEQFF.

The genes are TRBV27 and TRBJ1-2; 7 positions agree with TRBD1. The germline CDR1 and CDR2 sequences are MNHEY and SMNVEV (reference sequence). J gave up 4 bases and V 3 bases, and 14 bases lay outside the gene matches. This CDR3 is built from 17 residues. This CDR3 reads CASSFSGTESFTYGYTF. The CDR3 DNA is TGTGCCAGCAGTTTTTCCGGGACAGAGAGTTTTACCTATGGCTACACCTTC.

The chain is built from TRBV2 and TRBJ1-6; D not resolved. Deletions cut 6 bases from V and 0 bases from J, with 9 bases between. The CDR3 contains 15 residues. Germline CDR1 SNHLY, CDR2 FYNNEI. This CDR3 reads CASRADTSYNSPLHF. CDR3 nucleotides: TGTGCCAGCAGGGCAGATACCTCCTATAATTCACCCCTCCACTTT.

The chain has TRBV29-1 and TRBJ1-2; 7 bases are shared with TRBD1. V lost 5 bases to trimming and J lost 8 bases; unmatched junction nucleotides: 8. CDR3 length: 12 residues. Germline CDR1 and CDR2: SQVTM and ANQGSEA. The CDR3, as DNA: TGCAGCGTTCGGACAGGTGCAGGCGGCTACACCTTC. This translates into CSVRTGAGGYTF.

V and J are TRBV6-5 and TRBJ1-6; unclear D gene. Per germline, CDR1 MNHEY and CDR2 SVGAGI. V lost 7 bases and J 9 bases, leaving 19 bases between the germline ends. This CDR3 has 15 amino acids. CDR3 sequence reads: CASKSTGPGVSPLHF. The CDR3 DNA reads TGTGCCAGCAAAAGTACCGGACCCGGGGTTTCACCCCTCCACTTT.

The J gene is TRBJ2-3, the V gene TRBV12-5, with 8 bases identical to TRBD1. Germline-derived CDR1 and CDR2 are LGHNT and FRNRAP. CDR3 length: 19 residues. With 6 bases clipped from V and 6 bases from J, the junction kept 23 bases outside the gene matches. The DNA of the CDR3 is TGTGCTAGTGGGACCGGGACAGGAGGTGACGGTATGCACAGGGATACGCAGTATTTT. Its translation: CASGTGTGGDGMHRDTQYF.

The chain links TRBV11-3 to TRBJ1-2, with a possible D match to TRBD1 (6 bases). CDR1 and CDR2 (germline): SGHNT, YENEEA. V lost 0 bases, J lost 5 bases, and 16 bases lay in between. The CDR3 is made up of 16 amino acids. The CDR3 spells CASSLDSGADVYGYTF. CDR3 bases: TGTGCCAGCAGCTTAGATTCAGGGGCGGATGTGTATGGCTACACCTTC. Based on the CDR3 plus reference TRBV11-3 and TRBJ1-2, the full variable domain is EAGVVQSPRYKIIEKKQPVAFWCNPISGHNTLYWYLQNLGQGPELLIRYENEEAVDDSQLPKDRFSAERLKGVDSTLKIQPAELGDSAVYLCASSLDSGADVYGYTFGSGTRLTVV.

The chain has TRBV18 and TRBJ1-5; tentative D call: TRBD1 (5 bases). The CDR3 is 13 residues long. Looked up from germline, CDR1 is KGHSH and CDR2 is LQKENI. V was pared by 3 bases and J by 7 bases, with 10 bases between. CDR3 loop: CASSPGQGQPQHF. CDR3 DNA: TGTGCCAGCTCACCGGGGCAGGGACAGCCCCAGCATTTT.

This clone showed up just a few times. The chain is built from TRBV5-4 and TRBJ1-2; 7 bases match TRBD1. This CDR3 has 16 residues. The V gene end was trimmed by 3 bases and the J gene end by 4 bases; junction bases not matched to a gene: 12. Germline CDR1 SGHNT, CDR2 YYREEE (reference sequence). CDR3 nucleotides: TGTGCCAGCAGCTCTGGGACAGTTGGGCAAGCCTATGGCTACACCTTC. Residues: CASSSGTVGQAYGYTF.

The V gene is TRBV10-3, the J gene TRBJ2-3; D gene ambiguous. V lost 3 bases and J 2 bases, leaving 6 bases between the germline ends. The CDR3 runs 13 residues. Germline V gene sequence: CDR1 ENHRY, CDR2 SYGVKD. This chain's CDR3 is CAISDQYTDTQYF. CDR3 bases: TGTGCCATCAGTGACCAGTACACAGATACGCAGTATTTT.